These 26 T cell receptor beta chains were all obtained from the same sample, sequenced in a study of CD8 T cells in ankylosing spondylitis. A single record per CDR3 protein comes from TCRdb applying MiXCR to the 5' RACE reads. Of around 770,000 distinct CDR3 sequences in the sample, 15% to 20% were seen once. Study results and limitations: Seven to nine highly homologous variants formed a TCR beta motif that appeared characteristic of ankylosing spondylitis blood.

Their target antigens are unknown. The sequenced material came from blood, either unsorted or a sorted T cell fraction (not recorded which). All receptors come from a male donor with ankylosing spondylitis.

V and J are TRBV14 and TRBJ2-7; 8 positions match TRBD2. Germline CDR1 reads SGHDN; CDR2 reads FVKESK. Losses at the gene ends were 4 bases for V and 3 bases for J; bases not matched to a gene: 8. The CDR3 loop spans 15 amino acids. The CDR3 spells CASSLSLAGRYEQYF. The CDR3 coding sequence is TGTGCCAGCAGCCTAAGCTTAGCGGGGCGCTACGAGCAGTACTTC.

This clonotype showed up many times. CDR3 in amino acids: CSVGDGNQPQHF. CDR3 in DNA: TGCAGCGTCGGGGACGGAAATCAGCCCCAGCATTTT. The chain is built from TRBV29-1 and TRBJ1-5; D is possibly TRBD1 (5 bases). The CDR3 is made up of 12 amino acids. V lost 6 bases to trimming and J lost 4 bases, with 10 bases between them. Germline V CDR1 and CDR2: SQVTM, ANQGSEA.

This clonotype has a count of ten or more. This rearrangement joins TRBV5-1 to TRBJ2-2; 7 bases are a match to TRBD2. Germline CDR1 SGHRS, CDR2 YFSETQ. The ends lost 5 bases at V and 0 bases at J; junction bases unmatched: 4. CDR3 size: 15 residues. The chain's CDR3 is CASRYTSANTGELFF. The CDR3 DNA is TGCGCCAGCAGGTACACTAGCGCGAACACCGGGGAGCTGTTTTTT.

The sample holds a few counts of this clonotype. The rearrangement links TRBV7-3 to TRBJ2-7; D possibly uses TRBD1 or TRBD2 (5 bases each). Per the germline V gene, CDR1 is SGHTA and CDR2 is FQGTGA. Trimming took off 5 bases at V and 9 bases at J, with 17 bases between the two ends. The CDR3 contains 13 residues. The CDR3, as DNA: TGTGCCAGCAGCCCCGGGAAGGGGAATGTGCAGTACTTC. As protein: CASSPGKGNVQYF.

The chain employs TRBV5-1 and TRBJ2-2; D perhaps matches TRBD2 (6 bases). Trimming shortened V by 2 bases and J by 5 bases, and 16 bases separated the two germline ends. This CDR3 is built from 16 residues. Germline V gene lookup returns CDR1 SGHRS and CDR2 YFSETQ. The CDR3 coding sequence is TGCGCCAGCAGCTTTCTGAGCGGGCTGGGGACCGGGGAGCTGTTTTTT. The encoded protein is CASSFLSGLGTGELFF.

This chain connects TRBV29-1 to TRBJ2-1; perhaps D is TRBD1 or TRBD2 (6 bases each). The ends were cut back, 1 base at V and 5 bases at J, with 24 bases in the middle. Germline V gives CDR1 SQVTM, CDR2 ANQGSEA. The CDR3 is 18 amino acids. The CDR3 sequence: CSVEGATGRARGDNEQFF. The CDR3 nucleotides are TGCAGCGTTGAAGGAGCCACAGGACGCGCTAGGGGGGACAATGAGCAGTTCTTC.

This chain connects TRBV29-1 to TRBJ2-1, with 11 bases fitting TRBD2. The CDR3 length is 15 residues. Looked up from germline, CDR1 is SQVTM and CDR2 is ANQGSEA. The V gene end was trimmed by 4 bases and the J gene end by 5 bases; junction bases not matched to a gene: 7. The CDR3: CSVVRPLAGDNEQFF. The CDR3 DNA reads TGCAGCGTTGTGAGACCACTAGCGGGGGACAATGAGCAGTTCTTC.

This clonotype has only a few counts. The chain uses TRBV6-6 and TRBJ1-4, with TRBD1 matching 8 bases. V shed 5 bases and J 14 bases; nucleotides not matched to a gene: 7. Germline V gene sequence: CDR1 MNHNY, CDR2 SVGAGI (reference sequence). The CDR3 is 12 amino acids. CDR3 sequence: CASSHQGAGLFF. The CDR3 coding sequence is TGTGCCAGCAGTCACCAGGGGGCCGGGCTGTTTTTT.

CDR3 residues: CASSFKGGTRTGELFF. DNA for the CDR3: TGTGCCAGCAGCTTCAAGGGCGGGACGAGGACCGGGGAGCTGTTTTTT. The chain recombines TRBV5-6 with TRBJ2-2; D is possibly TRBD2 (6 bases). Germline V gene data show CDR1 as SGHDT and CDR2 as YYEEEE. V lost 2 bases, J lost 5 bases, and 16 bases lay in between. The CDR3 covers 16 residues. Full variable domain (rest looked up from reference TRBV5-6 and TRBJ2-2): DAGVTQSPTHLIKTRGQQVTLRCSPKSGHDTVSWYQQALGQGPQFIFQYYEEEERQRGNFPDRFSGHQFPNYSSELNVNALLLGDSALYLCASSFKGGTRTGELFFGEGSRLTVL.

As concerns this clonotype: Just one base apart from a much larger clone, this may be a read error. The rearrangement joins TRBV28 to TRBJ1-6; possibly TRBD1 for D (6 bases). The CDR3 runs 12 residues. Trimming removed 8 bases from V and 11 bases from J, with 13 bases in between. CDR1 is MDHEN, CDR2 SYDVKM, per germline. Here the CDR3 DNA reads TGTGCCAGCGAACCGACAGGTACACCCCTCCACTTT. Its protein product is CASEPTGTPLHF.

The chain links TRBV18 to TRBJ2-7; D is perhaps TRBD1 (6 bases). The CDR3 totals 13 residues. The V and J ends lost 5 bases and 3 bases respectively, with 11 bases between them. CDR1 is KGHSH and CDR2 is LQKENI in the germline V gene. CDR3 in DNA: TGTGCCAGCTCAGTACAGGGCAACTACGAGCAGTACTTC. Encoded protein: CASSVQGNYEQYF.

There are a few counts of this clonotype. V usage is TRBV20-1 and J usage is TRBJ1-6; D remains unclear. Germline V gives CDR1 DFQATT, CDR2 SNEGSKA (reference sequence). Trimming took off 6 bases at V and 14 bases at J, with 14 bases between the two ends. CDR3 length equals 11 residues. In DNA form, the CDR3 reads TGCAGTGCCACGGACCGGCTAGCCCTCCACTTT. Protein product: CSATDRLALHF.

This chain's CDR3 is CASTPPTQYF. In nucleotides, the CDR3 is TGTGCCAGCACCCCCCCAACGCAGTATTTT. V is TRBV7-6 and J is TRBJ2-3; D is ambiguous. The CDR3 is 10 residues long. Trimming took off 7 bases at V and 9 bases at J, with 8 bases between the two ends. In germline, CDR1 is SGHVS, CDR2 FNYEAQ.

V is TRBV20-1 and J is TRBJ2-1, with 9 bases fitting TRBD2. Germline V CDR1 and CDR2: DFQATT, SNEGSKA (reference sequence). The CDR3 sequence is 17 residues long. V lost 3 bases, J lost 0 bases, and 9 bases stayed unmatched. The CDR3 DNA sequence: TGCAGTGCTAGGCGGAAGCGGGAGGTCGGCTCCTACAATGAGCAGTTCTTC. Its protein is CSARRKREVGSYNEQFF.

V gene TRBV7-8 combines with J gene TRBJ1-4, with D perhaps matching TRBD1 (5 bases). This CDR3 comprises 13 residues. Trimming left V 8 bases short and J 5 bases short, with 12 bases between. In germline, CDR1 is SGHVS, CDR2 FQNEAQ. Written as DNA, the CDR3 is TGTGCCAGCCAAGACAGTCTAAATGAAAAACTGTTTTTT. This codes for CASQDSLNEKLFF.

The rearrangement links TRBV20-1 to TRBJ2-2, with 11 bases that match TRBD2. The CDR3 covers 17 residues. Germline loops: CDR1 DFQATT, CDR2 SNEGSKA (reference sequence). V trimming: 2 bases; J trimming: 2 bases; junction bases outside the gene matches: 7. As DNA, the CDR3 is TGCAGTGCTAGACCCTTCCTAGCGGGAGGTAACACCGGGGAGCTGTTTTTT. Residues: CSARPFLAGGNTGELFF.

CDR3 DNA: TGCAGCGTTGTATGGTCTAGCGGGAGACGGAGTGAGCAGTTCTTC. It is translated as CSVVWSSGRRSEQFF. The gene calls are TRBV29-1 and TRBJ2-1; the match to TRBD2 covers 10 bases. The trim removed 4 bases at V and 9 bases at J, leaving 12 bases unmatched. CDR3 size: 15 residues. In germline, CDR1 is SQVTM, CDR2 ANQGSEA.

This clonotype appeared many times. This CDR3 is CASSLVEYDGYTF. CDR3 in DNA: TGTGCCAGCAGCTTAGTAGAATACGATGGCTACACCTTC. The chain has TRBV7-9 and TRBJ1-2; D uncertain. The germline V gene encodes CDR1 SEHNR and CDR2 FQNEAQ (reference sequence). The ends were cut back, 1 base at V and 6 bases at J, with 9 bases in the middle. The length of the CDR3 is 13 residues.

This chain joins TRBV7-9 and TRBJ2-1, with 7 positions matching TRBD2. The V segment lost 1 base and the J segment 5 bases; nucleotides outside the gene matches: 5. CDR3 length: 15 amino acids. Germline V lookup: CDR1 SEHNR, CDR2 FQNEAQ (reference sequence). CDR3 nucleotides: TGTGCCAGCAGCTTAGTGTGGGAGGGTGACAATGAGCAGTTCTTC. Translation: CASSLVWEGDNEQFF.

This clonotype appeared a few times. This chain connects TRBV12-3 or TRBV12-4 to TRBJ2-3; 10 nucleotides align to TRBD2. This CDR3 comprises 14 residues. Unmatched junction bases numbered 1, after V lost 3 bases and J lost 4 bases. The CDR3 spells CASSFSGRSDTQYF. For the CDR3, the DNA is TGTGCCAGCAGTTTTAGCGGGAGGTCAGATACGCAGTATTTT.

The chain joins TRBV4-3 to TRBJ1-1, with 10 nucleotides matching TRBD1. This CDR3 has 16 amino acids. Trimming cost V 0 bases and J 9 bases; bases outside gene matches: 10. Germline-derived CDR1 and CDR2 are LGHNA and YSLEER. CDR3 in DNA: TGCGCCAGCAGCCAAGATCGCGGATCGGGACAGGGGAAAGCTTTCTTT. It encodes CASSQDRGSGQGKAFF.

This clonotype was picked up a small number of times. The J gene is TRBJ2-7, the V gene TRBV28; D remains unclear. CDR1 and CDR2 from the germline V gene are MDHEN and SYDVKM. The CDR3 runs 15 residues. V was cut by 5 bases and J by 4 bases, with 18 bases left in between. In DNA form, the CDR3 reads TGTGCCAGCAGTGAGACGGCCTGGGGTGTATACGAGCAGTACTTC. It codes for CASSETAWGVYEQYF.

In this sample, this clonotype turned up a few times. The chain combines TRBV24-1 with TRBJ1-2; D remains ambiguous. The germline V gene encodes CDR1 KGHDR and CDR2 SFDVKD. The CDR3 spans 15 residues. The V end lost 2 bases, the J end lost 2 bases, and 11 bases lay between the germline ends. The CDR3, as DNA: TGTGCCACCAGTGATTCCCTGACACCAAACTATGGCTACACCTTC. It translates to CATSDSLTPNYGYTF.

This clonotype was counted many times. V usage is TRBV10-3 and J usage is TRBJ2-3; no firm D call. CDR1 and CDR2 (germline): ENHRY, SYGVKD. CDR3 length: 13 amino acids. Trimming removed 3 bases from V and 3 bases from J, with 7 bases in between. CDR3 in DNA: TGTGCCATCAGTGAAGGCCTAACAGATACGCAGTATTTT. Translation: CAISEGLTDTQYF.

The chain uses TRBV6-2 or TRBV6-3 and TRBJ2-7; either TRBD1 or TRBD2 may supply D (5 bases each). The CDR3 has 15 residues. The germline V gene encodes CDR1 MNHEY and CDR2 SVGEGT. V dropped 4 bases and J dropped 2 bases, with 15 bases sitting between them. The CDR3 sequence is CASSSSGPIPYEQYF. CDR3 nucleotides: TGTGCCAGCAGTTCGTCGGGACCGATCCCCTACGAGCAGTACTTC.

The V gene is TRBV25-1, the J gene TRBJ2-1; 10 bases fit TRBD2. V shed 7 bases, J shed 6 bases, and the junction held 9 bases outside the gene matches. This CDR3 comprises 15 residues. Germline V lookup: CDR1 MGHDK, CDR2 SYGVNS. CDR3: CASTKSGRALNEQFF. The CDR3 DNA reads as TGTGCCAGCACAAAAAGCGGGAGGGCCCTCAATGAGCAGTTCTTC.